This TCR beta chain was sequenced in a study of CD8 T cells in Susac syndrome. Random-hexamer reverse transcription was applied to about 0.45 to 1 ug RNA. Each CDR3 protein is one row after TCRdb ran MiXCR on the immunoSEQ multiplex PCR reads. The sample comprises about 300,000 distinct CDR3 sequences, around nine tenths of which are singletons, and approximately 0.18% rests with the top ten. As for this clonotype: Its antigen remains unidentified.

General study results and limits: As acknowledged by the study, its TCR sequencing and HLA analysis included a relatively small number of individuals.

Sequenced input: CD8+ T cells from PBMCs. The TCR sequence derives from a human donor with multiple sclerosis.

CDR3 region: CASSTDLAPPQETQYF. CDR3 in DNA: TGTGCCAGTAGTACAGACTTAGCGCCCCCTCAAGAGACCCAGTACTTC. The J gene is TRBJ2-5, the V gene TRBV19, with D maybe TRBD2 (5 bases). Trimming shortened V by 4 bases and J by 2 bases, and 17 bases separated the two germline ends. Germline V gene data show CDR1 as LNHDA and CDR2 as SQIVND (reference sequence). The CDR3 spans 16 residues.